This T cell receptor beta chain originates from a study of cytomegalovirus exposure and HLA in healthy donors. CDR1 MGHDK and CDR2 SYGVNS come from the germline V gene. The length of the CDR3 is 15 residues. With V trimmed by 4 bases and J by 9 bases, 12 bases remained unmatched. It was with 60 Vbeta and 13 Jbeta primers that the PCR ran. Some clones are missing from TCRdb's copy, which holds only in-frame ones; the method was immunoSEQ multiplex PCR. The repertoire includes roughly 170,000 clones, more than 65% of them detected once, and around 1.6% sits in the top ten. Donors showed nominal health when sampled, although they likely had unrecorded immune exposures.

The chain carries TRBV25-1 and TRBJ2-1, with TRBD2 matching over 7 bases. This TCR was sampled from a woman aged 25 to 39 in good health and CMV-seronegative. The sample was PBMCs. The CDR3 sequence is CASSVGGGGRVEQFF. DNA for the CDR3: TGTGCCAGCAGTGTCGGTGGTGGCGGGAGAGTTGAGCAGTTCTTC.